The 28 T cell receptor beta chains below come from one sample, sequenced in a study of blood T cells in healthy people across ages. With a J-beta primer mix and a sample-barcoded 5' primer, a second PCR ran roughly 6 to 11 cycles. Using its own MiXCR run on the 5' RACE reads, TCRdb lists one record per CDR3 protein. Here the sample spans 550,000 to 650,000 distinct CDR3 sequences, under 30% being singletons. The sequenced sample consisted of blood. All receptors come from a woman older than 75 in good health.

This sequence joins TRBV4-2 and TRBJ2-7; D uncertain. Trimming took off 0 bases at V and 0 bases at J, with 9 bases between the two ends. There are 15 residues in the CDR3. Germline CDR1 is LGHNA and CDR2 is YNFKEQ. CDR3 sequence: CASSQDDGSSYEQYF. CDR3 coding DNA: TGTGCCAGCAGCCAAGATGACGGCAGCTCCTACGAGCAGTACTTC.

Turning to this clonotype: A clone one base away is much larger, so this may be a read error. The CDR3 loop is CATSSDLAYEQYF. As DNA, the CDR3 is TGTGCCACCAGCAGCGATCTAGCCTACGAGCAGTACTTC. The chain employs TRBV15 and TRBJ2-7; no definite D call. Germline V gene lookup returns CDR1 LNHNV and CDR2 YYDKDF (reference sequence). The CDR3 runs to 13 residues. Trimming shortened V by 3 bases and J by 2 bases, and 8 bases separated the two germline ends.

This clonotype was counted ten times or more. This sequence joins TRBV3-1 and TRBJ2-7; D gene unclear. Trimming took 1 base from V and 0 from J, leaving 7 bases between them. Germline V gene data show CDR1 as LGHDT and CDR2 as YNNKEL (reference sequence). This CDR3 comprises 14 residues. CDR3 region: CASSQGGRSYEQYF. CDR3 in DNA: TGTGCCAGCAGCCAAGGGGGTCGCTCCTACGAGCAGTACTTC.

The J gene is TRBJ1-1, the V gene TRBV6-2 or TRBV6-3, with D possibly being TRBD1 (5 bases). Trimming pared 5 bases from V and 7 bases from J, leaving 14 bases between. The CDR3 runs to 13 residues. Germline CDR1 and CDR2: MNHEY and SVGEGT. The chain's CDR3 is CASSLDSLVEAFF. The CDR3 nucleotides read TGTGCCAGCAGTCTCGACAGCCTGGTTGAAGCTTTCTTT.

There are a few counts of this clonotype. The CDR3 DNA is TGCAGTGCCTACAACCGAGCGGGGGGGCTAGGGACAGATACGCAGTATTTT. Its translation is CSAYNRAGGLGTDTQYF. The chain combines TRBV20-1 with TRBJ2-3, with 10 nucleotides matching TRBD2. CDR1 DFQATT and CDR2 SNEGSKA come from the germline V gene (reference sequence). Trimming removed 6 bases from V and 3 bases from J; junction bases left unmatched: 15. CDR3 length: 17 amino acids.

This clonotype was seen repeatedly, ten times or more. This chain links TRBV6-6 with TRBJ1-1; no firm D call. The CDR3 contains 16 residues. The germline V gene has CDR1 MNHNY and CDR2 SVGAGI (reference sequence). Between the trimmed V and J ends, which lost 5 bases and 0 bases, there was a span of 16 bases. The CDR3 DNA reads as TGTGCCAGCAGTAAGGGATCGACACTTATGAACACTGAAGCTTTCTTT. Protein product: CASSKGSTLMNTEAFF.

In this sample, this clonotype turned up a few times. This rearrangement joins TRBV7-2 to TRBJ1-6; TRBD1 might be the D (6 bases). The CDR3 has 14 residues. Germline lookup yields CDR1 SGHTA and CDR2 FQGNSA. Trimming stripped 1 base from V and 7 bases from J, with 8 bases between. CDR3 sequence reads: CASSLVGQNSPLHF. The CDR3 nucleotides read TGTGCCAGCAGCTTAGTCGGACAGAATTCACCCCTCCACTTT. Combining the CDR3 with reference TRBV7-2 and TRBJ1-6 gives the whole variable domain GAGVSQSPSNKVTEKGKDVELRCDPISGHTALYWYRQSLGQGLEFLIYFQGNSAPDKSGLPSDRFSAERTGGSVSTLTIQRTQQEDSAVYLCASSLVGQNSPLHFGNGTRLTVT.

A few counts support this clonotype. This may be a read error: a much more frequent sequence differs by one nucleotide. CDR3 sequence (DNA): TGTGCCAGCAGCATGGGACAGGGACAAGAGACCCAGTACTTC. Its protein is CASSMGQGQETQYF. The V call is TRBV7-3, the J call TRBJ2-5; TRBD1 matches at 9 bases. V shed 5 bases, J shed 2 bases, and the junction held 3 bases outside the gene matches. Germline CDR1 is SGHTA and CDR2 is FQGTGA. CDR3 length: 14 residues.

This clonotype was seen ten or more times. The rearrangement uses TRBV7-2 and TRBJ2-5; the match to TRBD2 covers 13 bases. This CDR3 region has 16 residues. Per germline, CDR1 SGHTA and CDR2 FQGNSA. The V and J ends lost 5 bases and 5 bases, in that order; junction bases with no gene match: 8. CDR3 loop: CASSPPGLAGRETQYF. The CDR3 region has the DNA TGTGCCAGCAGCCCTCCGGGACTAGCGGGGAGGGAGACCCAGTACTTC.

There are a few counts of this clonotype. The chain is built from TRBV27 and TRBJ1-1; D gene uncertain. The CDR3 totals 13 residues. V was trimmed by 7 bases and J by 5 bases, leaving 14 bases between them. Per germline, CDR1 MNHEY and CDR2 SMNVEV (reference sequence). In DNA form, the CDR3 reads TGTGCCAGCAACCAACGGGCGCAAACTGAAGCTTTCTTT. Translation: CASNQRAQTEAFF.

J is TRBJ2-5 and V is TRBV4-1, with 12 bases aligning to TRBD1. The DNA end is a closer match to TRBJ2-7, so the J assignment may be wrong. Germline V gene lookup returns CDR1 MGHRA and CDR2 YSYEKL. The CDR3 is 16 amino acids. The CDR3 region is CASSPTGTGGGFEQYF. The DNA of the CDR3 is TGCGCCAGCAGTCCGACCGGGACAGGGGGCGGGTTCGAGCAGTACTTC.

This chain links TRBV18 with TRBJ2-1; the match to TRBD2 covers 11 bases. The J call may be wrong; the DNA end is better matched by TRBJ2-7. CDR3 length: 17 amino acids. Germline values: CDR1 KGHSH, CDR2 LQKENI. CDR3 nucleotide sequence: TGTGCCAGCTCATCGACGCCCGGTAGCGGGGGGGTTAATGAGCAGTACTTC. This gives the protein CASSSTPGSGGVNEQYF.

Notes on this clonotype: A read error may explain this, as a much larger clone is one base away. This sequence joins TRBV11-1 and TRBJ2-3; 7 bases align to TRBD2. The germline gives CDR1 SGHAT, CDR2 FQDESV (reference sequence). The CDR3 covers 14 residues. The CDR3 loop reads CANSSRDYTDTQYF. CDR3 DNA: TGTGCCAACAGCTCCCGGGACTACACAGATACGCAGTATTTT.

Many counts were recorded for this clonotype. A much more abundant neighbour one base away suggests this may be a read error. The gene calls are TRBV7-2 and TRBJ1-4; a weak D match, TRBD1 (6 bases). CDR3 length: 14 amino acids. CDR1 is SGHTA and CDR2 is FQGNSA in the germline V gene. CDR3 DNA: TGTGCCAGCAGCCCGGACAGAGCTAATGAAAAACGGTTTTTT. It is translated as CASSPDRANEKRFF.

V is TRBV7-2 and J is TRBJ1-2; D possibly corresponds to TRBD1 (5 bases). CDR3 length: 14 amino acids. V was cut by 5 bases and J by 6 bases, with 16 bases left in between. Germline V lookup: CDR1 SGHTA, CDR2 FQGNSA. CDR3 protein: CASSPSGQGHGYTF. Written as DNA, the CDR3 is TGTGCCAGCAGCCCATCGGGGCAGGGTCATGGCTACACCTTC.

This clonotype was found a few times. The V and J genes are TRBV10-3 and TRBJ1-6; 8 bases are a match to TRBD1. Trimming cost V 6 bases and J 8 bases; bases outside gene matches: 6. Germline CDR1 ENHRY, CDR2 SYGVKD. This CDR3 is built from 14 residues. Here the CDR3 DNA reads TGTGCCATCAGCCAGACAGGGGCGGATTCACCCCTCCACTTT. Its protein is CAISQTGADSPLHF.

Many counts were recorded for this clonotype. The chain has TRBV5-1 and TRBJ2-3; D gene ambiguous. V lost 0 bases, J lost 4 bases, and 12 bases lay in between. Germline V lookup: CDR1 SGHRS, CDR2 YFSETQ. This CDR3 region has 15 residues. The CDR3 sequence: CASSLAGLASDTQYF. The CDR3 DNA follows: TGCGCCAGCAGCTTGGCCGGTCTGGCGTCAGATACGCAGTATTTT. Drawing the rest from reference TRBV5-1 and TRBJ2-3, the complete variable domain is KAGVTQTPRYLIKTRGQQVTLSCSPISGHRSVSWYQQTPGQGLQFLFEYFSETQRNKGNFPGRFSGRQFSNSRSEMNVSTLELGDSALYLCASSLAGLASDTQYFGPGTRLTVL.

This clonotype was recorded only once. The chain couples TRBV6-1 to TRBJ1-2; D gene uncertain. With 6 bases removed from V and 4 bases from J, the gap between germline ends came to 12 bases. The CDR3 is 13 amino acids. The germline V gene has CDR1 MNHNS and CDR2 SASEGT. The CDR3 region is CASRLAEGYGYTF. The CDR3, as DNA: TGTGCCAGCAGATTGGCCGAGGGCTATGGCTACACCTTC.

V is TRBV5-1 and J is TRBJ2-7; D not certain. Between the trimmed V and J ends, which lost 3 bases and 3 bases, there was a span of 16 bases. Germline CDR1 reads SGHRS; CDR2 reads YFSETQ. The CDR3 sequence is 15 residues long. CDR3 protein: CASSSPSGELYEQYF. Here the CDR3 DNA reads TGCGCCAGCAGCTCGCCGTCAGGAGAGCTCTACGAGCAGTACTTC.

Concerning this clonotype itself: This could be a read error, since a much larger clone is one nucleotide away. This sequence joins TRBV3-1 and TRBJ2-1; the match to TRBD1 covers 11 bases. The J call may be incorrect, as the DNA end agrees better with TRBJ2-7. The CDR3 contains 16 residues. Germline V gene lookup returns CDR1 LGHDT and CDR2 YNNKEL (reference sequence). CDR3 nucleotide sequence: TGTGCCAGCAGCCCTTGGACAGGGGGCTCCTACAATGAGCAGTACTTC. Its translation is CASSPWTGGSYNEQYF.

V gene TRBV20-1 combines with J gene TRBJ2-1, with unresolved D. Germline V gene lookup returns CDR1 DFQATT and CDR2 SNEGSKA (reference sequence). This CDR3 has 13 residues. V dropped 6 bases and J dropped 1 base, with 10 bases sitting between them. The CDR3 DNA follows: TGCAGTGCGGCCCTGAGGTCCTACAATGAGCAGTTCTTC. It translates to CSAALRSYNEQFF.

This chain joins TRBV29-1 and TRBJ2-7; D possibly corresponds to TRBD2 (6 bases). The tail of the sequence fits TRBJ2-5 better, so the J call may be wrong. The germline V gene has CDR1 SQVTM and CDR2 ANQGSEA. The CDR3 sequence is 16 residues long. This CDR3 reads CSVDMAGWTGAGTQYF. CDR3 in DNA: TGCAGCGTTGATATGGCGGGTTGGACCGGAGCGGGGACCCAGTACTTC.

This clonotype was recorded many times. The genes are TRBV20-1 and TRBJ1-2; D uncertain. V was trimmed by 0 bases and J by 5 bases, leaving 13 bases between them. The CDR3 spans 14 residues. Per the germline V gene, CDR1 is DFQATT and CDR2 is SNEGSKA (reference sequence). CDR3 sequence (DNA): TGCAGTGCTAGAGATCAAGTGGACCGATATGGCTACACCTTC. Protein product: CSARDQVDRYGYTF.

V gene TRBV29-1 combines with J gene TRBJ2-4; D possibly corresponds to TRBD1 (6 bases). The DNA end is a closer match to TRBJ2-5, so the J assignment may be wrong. The CDR3 length is 11 residues. Germline lookup yields CDR1 SQVTM and CDR2 ANQGSEA. The CDR3: CSVHRVETQYF. In DNA, the CDR3 is TGCAGCGTCCACAGGGTTGAGACCCAGTACTTC.

The chain has TRBV7-2 and TRBJ2-1; D might be TRBD1 or TRBD2, each matching 5 bases. Trimming took 2 bases from V and 6 from J, leaving 8 bases between them. Germline lookup yields CDR1 SGHTA and CDR2 FQGNSA. The CDR3 is 13 amino acids. As DNA, the CDR3 is TGTGCCAGCAGCTTATCAGGGACCAATGAGCAGTTCTTC. Translating gives CASSLSGTNEQFF. Filled out from reference TRBV7-2 and TRBJ2-1, the complete variable domain reads GAGVSQSPSNKVTEKGKDVELRCDPISGHTALYWYRQSLGQGLEFLIYFQGNSAPDKSGLPSDRFSAERTGGSVSTLTIQRTQQEDSAVYLCASSLSGTNEQFFGPGTRLTVL.

This clonotype was detected a few times. The rearrangement joins TRBV7-2 to TRBJ2-3; 13 bases are a match to TRBD2. The CDR3 loop spans 16 amino acids. V dropped 5 bases and J dropped 1; count of bases not matched to a gene: 3. The V gene's germline CDR1 is SGHTA and CDR2 FQGNSA. The CDR3 coding sequence is TGTGCCAGCAGCCTGGGACTAGCGGGGCGCACAGATACGCAGTATTTT. Amino acids: CASSLGLAGRTDTQYF.

This clonotype was observed a few times. The V gene is TRBV9, the J gene TRBJ2-1; TRBD2 matches 12 bases. Germline V CDR1 and CDR2: SGDLS, YYNGEE. V was pared by 0 bases and J by 7 bases, with 5 bases of the junction left unmatched. This CDR3 spans 16 amino acids. This CDR3 reads CASSVAGLAGGNEQFF. DNA for the CDR3: TGTGCCAGCAGCGTAGCGGGCCTAGCGGGGGGGAATGAGCAGTTCTTC.

The V and J genes are TRBV20-1 and TRBJ1-2, with D possibly TRBD1 on 6 matching bases. Between the trimmed V and J ends, which lost 6 bases and 8 bases, there was a span of 22 bases. This CDR3 is 14 amino acids long. Per the germline V gene, CDR1 is DFQATT and CDR2 is SNEGSKA (reference sequence). The CDR3 is CSALLRGASGGYTF. In DNA, the CDR3 is TGCAGTGCACTTCTTAGGGGGGCTTCCGGAGGCTACACCTTC.